The 24 T cell receptor beta chains below were found in one sample sequenced in a study of CXCR3-negative and CXCR3-positive naive CD8 T cells. Carrying UMI labels, the TRB cDNA libraries were prepared through 5' RACE. TCRdb re-called the 5' RACE reads and catalogs CDR3 proteins one per entry, DNA excluded. The sample holds over 95,000 distinct CDR3 sequences. These receptors have no identified antigens. Study findings and constraints: TRB CDR3s were more hydrophobic in CXCR3-positive than in CXCR3-negative naive cells.

The sequenced sample consisted of naive CXCR3+ CD8+ T cells from blood. Indicated subset: CD45RO-CCR7+CD27+CD95- naive CD8+ T cells expressing CXCR3 (TNR3+). These receptors were obtained from a human donor in good health. Some clones in this sample may be carry-over from other donors' samples.

The chain uses TRBV14 and TRBJ1-2. This CDR3 region has 14 residues. Germline CDR1 and CDR2: SGHDN and FVKESK. This CDR3 reads CASSQGGAIYGYTF. Filled out from reference TRBV14 and TRBJ1-2, the complete variable domain reads EAGVTQFPSHSVIEKGQTVTLRCDPISGHDNLYWYRRVMGKEIKFLLHFVKESKQDESGMPNNRFLAERTGGTYSTLKVQPAELEDSGVYFCASSQGGAIYGYTFGSGTRLTVV.

The rearrangement links TRBV2 to TRBJ2-2. This CDR3 spans 13 amino acids. Per germline, CDR1 SNHLY and CDR2 FYNNEI. CDR3 amino acids: CASMGSTTGELFF.

The chain couples TRBV5-1 to TRBJ2-3; the TRBD2 assignment by TCRdb is unverifiable without DNA. This CDR3 comprises 20 residues. The V gene's germline CDR1 is SGHRS and CDR2 YFSETQ. CDR3 sequence reads: CASSLVGTSGRSTSTDTQYF.

This chain connects TRBV19 to TRBJ2-2; the D call of TRBD2 rests on TCRdb alone, since no DNA is present to check it. Germline lookup yields CDR1 LNHDA and CDR2 SQIVND (reference sequence). The CDR3 is made up of 13 amino acids. The CDR3 is CASRDYLPGELFF.

This sequence joins TRBV28 and TRBJ1-1; TCRdb returns TRBD1, unconfirmable since there is no DNA. CDR3 size: 15 residues. The germline CDR1 and CDR2 sequences are MDHEN and SYDVKM. The CDR3 reads CASSPQGRRYTEAFF.

J is TRBJ1-6 and V is TRBV5-1; TCRdb gives TRBD1 as the D gene, but with no DNA this cannot be confirmed. Germline lookup yields CDR1 SGHRS and CDR2 YFSETQ. The CDR3 is 19 residues long. The CDR3 sequence: CASSLDGTGGSSYNSPLHF.

The gene calls are TRBV20-1 and TRBJ2-1. This CDR3 has 12 amino acids. Germline V CDR1 and CDR2: DFQATT, SNEGSKA (reference sequence). The CDR3: CSASPVGNEQFF.

The chain has TRBV27 and TRBJ2-1. There are 16 residues in the CDR3. Germline V gene lookup returns CDR1 MNHEY and CDR2 SMNVEV (reference sequence). CDR3 amino acids: CASKVQIQSSYNEQFF.

CDR3 in amino acids: CSVTRLEQGDTKYF. The genes are TRBV29-1 and TRBJ2-3; the TRBD1 assignment by TCRdb is unverifiable without DNA. This CDR3 spans 14 amino acids. Germline CDR1 is SQVTM and CDR2 is ANQGSEA.

This rearrangement joins TRBV7-9 to TRBJ2-3; the TRBD1 assignment by TCRdb is unverifiable without DNA. The CDR3 sequence is 14 residues long. CDR1 is SEHNR and CDR2 is FQNEAQ in the germline V gene (reference sequence). Here the CDR3 reads CASSSGTATDTQYF.

The genes are TRBV28 and TRBJ2-7; TCRdb selects TRBD2, and the lack of DNA leaves this call unchecked. The CDR3 consists of 17 residues. Germline V gene data show CDR1 as MDHEN and CDR2 as SYDVKM. The CDR3 reads CASSLISELAETYEQYF.

V usage is TRBV4-2 and J usage is TRBJ2-7; the D call of TRBD1 rests on TCRdb alone, since no DNA is present to check it. The CDR3 has 16 residues. Germline V lookup: CDR1 LGHNA, CDR2 YNFKEQ. CDR3 protein: CASSQDQWTGGEEQYF.

The chain employs TRBV7-9 and TRBJ2-7; TCRdb indicates TRBD1, and absent DNA this call remains unverified. The CDR3 loop spans 16 amino acids. Germline V CDR1 and CDR2: SEHNR, FQNEAQ (reference sequence). CDR3: CASSLEAHRASYEQYF.

The chain employs TRBV29-1 and TRBJ1-2; the TCRdb D gene call, TRBD1, has no DNA to confirm it. The V gene's germline CDR1 is SQVTM and CDR2 ANQGSEA. This CDR3 is 14 amino acids long. CDR3 protein: CSVLPRGKNYGYTF.

This sequence joins TRBV19 and TRBJ2-7; TCRdb calls TRBD1, which cannot be checked without DNA. The CDR3 totals 14 residues. Germline-derived CDR1 and CDR2 are LNHDA and SQIVND (reference sequence). CDR3 residues: CASSIGTGLIEQYF.

CDR3 loop: CASSLWIGNEQFF. This chain joins TRBV27 and TRBJ2-1. CDR3 length equals 13 residues. In germline, CDR1 is MNHEY, CDR2 SMNVEV (reference sequence).

The rearrangement joins TRBV6-2 or TRBV6-3 to TRBJ2-7. This CDR3 spans 14 amino acids. Germline V gene lookup returns CDR1 MNHEY and CDR2 SVGEGT. This chain's CDR3 is CANSYVTGAYEQYF.

The rearrangement joins TRBV9 to TRBJ2-1; TCRdb's D gene call, TRBD1, goes unchecked for lack of DNA. CDR3 size: 17 residues. Per germline, CDR1 SGDLS and CDR2 YYNGEE. CDR3 residues: CASSVYRVGSPYNEQFF.

This chain's CDR3 is CASSLFAGGPRDTQYF. The genes are TRBV28 and TRBJ2-3; the TRBD2 assignment by TCRdb is unverifiable without DNA. The CDR3 is made up of 16 amino acids. Germline V gene sequence: CDR1 MDHEN, CDR2 SYDVKM.

CDR3 region: CASSFDGTGNSPLHF. The genes are TRBV12-3 or TRBV12-4 and TRBJ1-6; TCRdb designates TRBD1, a call that cannot be tested without DNA. The CDR3 is 15 amino acids.

The chain links TRBV2 to TRBJ2-5; TCRdb picks TRBD1, but there is no DNA to check that call. The CDR3 runs 14 residues. Germline loops: CDR1 SNHLY, CDR2 FYNNEI. CDR3 protein: CASSGTGKQETQYF.

The chain joins TRBV29-1 to TRBJ1-5; TCRdb designates TRBD1, a call that cannot be tested without DNA. CDR3 length: 14 residues. The germline gives CDR1 SQVTM, CDR2 ANQGSEA. CDR3 amino acids: CSAATGQPNQPQHF. Together with reference TRBV29-1 and TRBJ1-5, the CDR3 gives the full variable domain: SAVISQKPSRDICQRGTSLTIQCQVDSQVTMMFWYRQQPGQSLTLIATANQGSEATYESGFVIDKFPISRPNLTFSTLTVSNMSPEDSSIYLCSAATGQPNQPQHFGDGTRLSIL.

This sequence joins TRBV7-6 and TRBJ2-7; TCRdb calls TRBD2, which cannot be checked without DNA. The CDR3 is 13 residues long. The germline gives CDR1 SGHVS, CDR2 FNYEAQ. CDR3 amino acids: CASSGGMAYEQYF.

V is TRBV12-3 or TRBV12-4 and J is TRBJ2-5. The CDR3 loop spans 13 amino acids. The CDR3 sequence: CASSLVVQETQYF.